These 13 T cell receptor beta chains originate from one sample sequenced in a study of T cell responses to AZD1222 COVID-19 vaccine. Measured with immunoSEQ multiplex PCR; TCRdb has only the in-frame clones, and not every one. The sample consists of about 180,000 clones, around nine tenths of them appearing once. This specimen consisted of peripheral blood, obtained 28 days after the second AZD1222 dose. The receptors were gathered from an adult who received the AZD1222 COVID-19 vaccine.

V usage is TRBV9 and J usage is TRBJ2-2; 8 bases are shared with TRBD2. The germline gives CDR1 SGDLS, CDR2 YYNGEE. With 0 bases clipped from V and 4 bases from J, the junction kept 5 bases outside the gene matches. This CDR3 has 16 amino acids. In DNA, the CDR3 is TGTGCCAGCAGCGTAGGCCGGAGCGGGAGCACCGGGGAGCTGTTTTTT. Residues: CASSVGRSGSTGELFF.

The chain uses TRBV7-2 and TRBJ2-5; D possibly corresponds to TRBD2 (6 bases). The germline V gene encodes CDR1 SGHTA and CDR2 FQGNSA. The CDR3 has 14 residues. Trimming pared 5 bases from V and 5 bases from J, leaving 15 bases between. The DNA of the CDR3 is TGTGCCAGCAGCCCTCCGGGAGAGGGGGAGACCCAGTACTTC. This codes for CASSPPGEGETQYF. Using reference TRBV7-2 and TRBJ2-5 for the parts outside the CDR3, the full variable domain is GAGVSQSPSNKVTEKGKDVELRCDPISGHTALYWYRQSLGQGLEFLIYFQGNSAPDKSGLPSDRFSAERTGGSVSTLTIQRTQQEDSAVYLCASSPPGEGETQYFGPGTRLLVL.

The chain is built from TRBV5-4 and TRBJ1-2; no clear D. Trimming cost V 3 bases and J 2 bases, with 11 bases left between them. Germline V gene data show CDR1 as SGHNT and CDR2 as YYREEE (reference sequence). The CDR3 covers 14 residues. In DNA, the CDR3 is TGTGCCAGCAGCTGGGAGGTCCGGAACTATGGCTACACCTTC. It codes for CASSWEVRNYGYTF.

The rearrangement links TRBV12-3 or TRBV12-4 to TRBJ2-3; possibly TRBD1 or TRBD2 for D (6 bases each). CDR3 length: 12 amino acids. Trimming pared 5 bases from V and 6 bases from J, leaving 9 bases between. DNA of the CDR3: TGTGCCAGCAGTACAGGGACTGATACGCAGTATTTT. It encodes CASSTGTDTQYF.

This clone was seen only once. The chain carries TRBV11-2 and TRBJ1-6; a weak D match, TRBD1 (5 bases). This CDR3 is built from 17 residues. V lost 2 bases, J lost 5 bases, and 16 bases lay in between. Germline V gene sequence: CDR1 SGHAT, CDR2 FQNNGV. CDR3 nucleotide sequence: TGTGCCAGCAGCTTACCCCCAGGGCTGAGGAATAATTCACCCCTCCACTTT. Its protein product is CASSLPPGLRNNSPLHF.

The chain carries TRBV7-8 and TRBJ2-7; TRBD2 might be the D (6 bases). The germline CDR1 and CDR2 sequences are SGHVS and FQNEAQ. The V end lost 8 bases, the J end lost 3 bases, and 8 bases lay between the germline ends. There are 11 residues in the CDR3. CDR3: CASVSGYEQYF. The CDR3 bases are TGTGCCAGCGTTAGCGGCTACGAGCAGTACTTC.

The rearrangement uses TRBV5-1 and TRBJ2-7, with D hard to call. This CDR3 comprises 12 residues. CDR1 and CDR2 from the germline V gene are SGHRS and YFSETQ. Trimming removed 3 bases at V and 2 bases at J, with 6 bases between. The CDR3 nucleotides are TGCGCCAGCAGCTCCCCACCCTACGAGCAGTACTTC. It encodes CASSSPPYEQYF.

The chain uses TRBV6-5 and TRBJ2-7, with a tentative D call TRBD2 (7 bases). The CDR3 consists of 13 residues. Germline CDR1 reads MNHEY; CDR2 reads SVGAGI. V dropped 2 bases and J dropped 12 bases, with 17 bases sitting between them. The CDR3, as DNA: TGTGCCAGCAGTTACAGGGGGGCGGGAGTGCGGTACTTC. This sequence encodes CASSYRGAGVRYF.

CDR3 residues: CASRTFGGSGNTIYF. CDR3 nucleotide sequence: TGTGCCAGCAGAACCTTTGGGGGTTCTGGAAACACCATATATTTT. J is TRBJ1-3 and V is TRBV2; maybe TRBD1 (5 bases). This CDR3 contains 15 residues. Trimming took 6 bases from V and 1 from J, leaving 13 bases between them. The germline gives CDR1 SNHLY, CDR2 FYNNEI.

CDR3 residues: CASSPILEEGTDTQYF. In DNA form, the CDR3 reads TGTGCCAGCAGCCCCATCCTGGAGGAGGGCACAGATACGCAGTATTTT. The V and J genes are TRBV5-8 and TRBJ2-3; possible D gene TRBD2, 5 bases. The ends were cut back, 4 bases at V and 1 base at J, with 16 bases in the middle. Germline CDR1 SGHTS, CDR2 YDEGEE. The CDR3 totals 16 residues.

This chain links TRBV7-9 with TRBJ1-3; D remains ambiguous. V shed 0 bases and J shed 1 base, with 10 bases lying between them. This CDR3 comprises 16 residues. Germline-derived CDR1 and CDR2 are SEHNR and FQNEAQ (reference sequence). CDR3 amino acids: CASSLATAPSGNTIYF. For the CDR3, the DNA is TGTGCCAGCAGCTTAGCGACGGCACCGTCTGGAAACACCATATATTTT.

In the case of this clone: A read error may produce the germline difference seen at one junction end. The rearrangement uses TRBV7-3 and TRBJ1-6, with 7 bases that match TRBD1. The CDR3 is 15 amino acids. Germline V CDR1 and CDR2: SGHTA, FQGTGA. CDR3: CASSVTGTENSPLHF. CDR3 nucleotide sequence: TGTGCCAGCAGCGTAACCGGGACAGAAAATTCACCCCTCCACTTT. Variable domain in full (rest from reference TRBV7-3 and TRBJ1-6): GAGVSQTPSNKVTEKGKYVELRCDPISGHTALYWYRQSLGQGPEFLIYFQGTGAADDSGLPNDRFFAVRPEGSVSTLKIQRTERGDSAVYLCASSVTGTENSPLHFGNGTRLTVT.

This chain joins TRBV6-5 and TRBJ1-6; 9 bases map to TRBD1. The CDR3 covers 15 residues. J lost 5 bases, V lost 7 bases, and 6 bases had no gene match. The germline CDR1 and CDR2 sequences are MNHEY and SVGAGI. CDR3 region: CASIQQGAHNSPLHF. In DNA, the CDR3 is TGTGCCAGCATCCAACAGGGGGCGCATAATTCACCCCTCCACTTT.